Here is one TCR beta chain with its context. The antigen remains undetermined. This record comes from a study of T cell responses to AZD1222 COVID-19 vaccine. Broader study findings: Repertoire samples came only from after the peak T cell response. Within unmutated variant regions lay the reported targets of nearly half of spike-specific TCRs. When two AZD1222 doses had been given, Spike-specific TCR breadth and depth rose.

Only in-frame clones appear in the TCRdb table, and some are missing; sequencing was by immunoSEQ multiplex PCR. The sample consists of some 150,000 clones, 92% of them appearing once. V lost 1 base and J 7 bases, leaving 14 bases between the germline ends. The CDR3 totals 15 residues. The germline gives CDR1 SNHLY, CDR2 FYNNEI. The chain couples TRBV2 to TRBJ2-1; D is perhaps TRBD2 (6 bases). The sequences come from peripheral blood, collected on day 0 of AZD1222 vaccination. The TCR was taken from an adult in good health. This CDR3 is CASSEEGGTLNEQFF. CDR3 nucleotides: TGTGCCAGCAGTGAAGAGGGCGGGACTTTAAATGAGCAGTTCTTC. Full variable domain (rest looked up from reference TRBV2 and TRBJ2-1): EPEVTQTPSHQVTQMGQEVILRCVPISNHLYFYWYRQILGQKVEFLVSFYNNEISEKSEIFDDQFSVERPDGSNFTLKIRSTKLEDSAMYFCASSEEGGTLNEQFFGPGTRLTVL.